This TCR beta chain was observed in a study of cytomegalovirus exposure and HLA in healthy donors. Study conclusions and caveats: It was likely that a cluster of highly shared sequence variants was a sequencing artifact.

Note on this clone: What it recognizes is unknown.

Germline CDR1 is SGHTS and CDR2 is YDEGEE. This CDR3 has 16 residues. Trimming stripped 1 base from V and 6 bases from J, with 17 bases between. With 60 Vbeta and 13 Jbeta primers, the PCR was carried out. Data came from immunoSEQ multiplex PCR; TCRdb stores just in-frame clones and leaves some out. The sample lists about 31,000 clones, 65% to 75% occurring once. Input material: PBMCs. The receptor comes from a man aged 45 to 65 in good health and CMV-seropositive. The V call is TRBV5-8, the J call TRBJ2-4; D might be TRBD2 (5 bases). CDR3 bases: TGTGCCAGCAGCTTGCCCATCCGGACTGGAGTAAACATTCAGTACTTC. The encoded protein is CASSLPIRTGVNIQYF.